The T cell receptor (beta chain) described here comes from a study of tumor and adjacent non-tumor tissue in lung cancer. For the study at large: Each sample yielded approximately 4.2 million productive TCRbeta reads on average. Findings and limits, study-wide: Patients with more diverse tumor TCRs had worse survival. Normal lung showed higher cumulative top 100 clone frequency than tumor.

This sample's RNA came from whole unsorted tissue. More than 3 cm separated this lung sample from the edge of the tumor. This clonotype was found a few times. Its antigen remains unknown. CDR3 length: 15 residues. Germline values: CDR1 SGHAT, CDR2 FQNNGV. V lost 5 bases to trimming and J lost 1 base, with 13 bases between them. Three rounds of nested PCR, following a modified ARM-PCR protocol, produced the TCRbeta library. TCRdb re-called the multiplex PCR reads with MiXCR, one entry per CDR3 protein. This table holds tens of thousands of distinct CDR3 sequences, around two thirds found once. The receptor's source is a man aged 65 to 85 with non-small cell lung cancer. Sequencing was performed on distant non-tumor lung tissue. The rearrangement links TRBV11-2 to TRBJ2-3; D remains unclear. The CDR3 here is CASSATVYRTDTQYF. CDR3 DNA: TGTGCCAGCAGCGCAACCGTCTATCGCACAGATACGCAGTATTTT.